Reported below is one T cell receptor beta chain. The CDR3 has 16 amino acids. V lost 4 bases to trimming and J lost 0 bases, with 16 bases between them. Germline CDR1 SEHNR, CDR2 FQNEAQ (reference sequence). This sample was taken from a study of blood T cell repertoires in COVID-19. Study summary: PBMCs, B-cell-depleted T cells, or T cells provided the cDNA or gDNA that made up the material.

Here immunoSEQ multiplex PCR was the method, and the copy in TCRdb shows in-frame clones only, minus some. The data show about 100,000 clones, about 85% seen once. Source material: peripheral blood. This chain uses TRBV7-9 with TRBJ2-7, with D possibly TRBD1 on 6 matching bases. This TCR came from a man aged 50 or older with active or convalescent COVID-19. CDR3 region: CASSWTAAGSSYEQYF. CDR3 bases: TGTGCCAGCAGCTGGACAGCGGCAGGGAGCTCCTACGAGCAGTACTTC.